Listed below are T cell receptor beta chains from one sample, sequenced in a study of T cell changes during pregnancy in multiple sclerosis. The assay was immunoSEQ multiplex PCR, and TCRdb's table has in-frame clones only and misses some. The data contain approximately 120,000 clones, about 95% of them singletons. Material: peripheral blood, obtained after pregnancy. These receptors were collected from a female donor with multiple sclerosis, enrolled in a pregnancy study. The CDR3 runs from the conserved cysteine through the conserved F or W. A D gene is named only where the DNA matches it firmly. Only some rows state a clone size, as once, few, many or a class for expanded clones.

d_call j_call clone_size v_call cdr3_aa cdr3_nt
. TRBJ1-4 . TRBV6-1 CASSEGPAANEKLFF TGTGCCAGCAGTGAAGGCCCCGCGGCTAATGAAAAACTGTTTTTT
. TRBJ1-2 . TRBV5-1 CASSLEGQDYGYTF TGCGCCAGCAGCTTGGAAGGTCAGGACTATGGCTACACCTTC
. TRBJ1-5 . TRBV19 CASSILGRSNQPQHF TGTGCCAGTAGTATCCTCGGGAGGAGTAATCAGCCCCAGCATTTT
TRBD2 TRBJ2-7 . TRBV7-9 CASSLAVAVGGRDHEQYF TGTGCCAGCAGCTTAGCCGTCGCGGTGGGCGGGAGGGACCACGAGCAGTACTTC
. TRBJ1-5 . TRBV29-1 CSVVSGGGQPQHF TGCAGCGTTGTATCGGGGGGGGGTCAGCCCCAGCATTTT
TRBD1 TRBJ1-1 . TRBV19 CASAPDRGLNTEAFF TGTGCCAGTGCCCCTGACAGGGGATTGAACACTGAAGCTTTCTTT
. TRBJ2-1 once TRBV11-2 CASSPYGDEQFF TGTGCCAGCAGCCCTTACGGGGATGAGCAGTTCTTC
. TRBJ1-2 . TRBV19 CASSMGSGVDGGYTF TGTGCCAGTAGTATGGGGAGCGGGGTAGACGGAGGCTACACCTTC
TRBD1 TRBJ1-1 . TRBV7-2 CASSLRGQAKMRTEAFF TGTGCCAGCAGCTTGAGAGGACAGGCAAAGATGAGAACTGAAGCTTTCTTT
. TRBJ2-7 . TRBV9 CASSVEGAKGEQYF TGTGCCAGCAGCGTAGAAGGGGCGAAGGGCGAGCAGTACTTC